This passage covers 20 T cell receptor beta chains from one sample sequenced in a study of blood T cell repertoires in COVID-19. The repertoire was sequenced with immunoSEQ multiplex PCR; TCRdb's copy has only in-frame clones and lacks some. The sample includes approximately 80,000 clones, approximately 81% of them seen just once. The sequencing sample was made of peripheral blood. These receptors originate from a man older than 75 with acute or convalescent COVID-19.

A note on this clone: Additional DNA sequences in this sample encode the identical CDR3. The chain links TRBV7-9 to TRBJ1-6; a possible D gene is TRBD1 (5 bases). The CDR3 loop spans 14 amino acids. V dropped 1 base and J dropped 9 bases, with 10 bases sitting between them. CDR1 is SEHNR and CDR2 is FQNEAQ in the germline V gene (reference sequence). The CDR3 sequence is CASSLGQTRSPLHF. In DNA form, the CDR3 reads TGTGCCAGCAGCTTAGGACAGACCCGTTCACCCCTCCACTTT. Full variable domain (missing parts from reference TRBV7-9 and TRBJ1-6): DTGVSQNPRHKITKRGQNVTFRCDPISEHNRLYWYRQTLGQGPEFLTYFQNEAQLEKSRLLSDRFSAERPKGSFSTLEIQRTEQGDSAMYLCASSLGQTRSPLHFGNGTRLTVT.

J is TRBJ2-7 and V is TRBV6-5; the D gene is possibly TRBD1 (5 bases). V was shortened by 5 bases and J by 0 bases, with 14 bases between the two germline ends. The length of the CDR3 is 15 residues. Germline V CDR1 and CDR2: MNHEY, SVGAGI. The DNA for the CDR3 is TGTGCCAGCAGTACCCCAGGGCGCGGCTCCTACGAGCAGTACTTC. Residues: CASSTPGRGSYEQYF.

This chain uses TRBV21-1 with TRBJ2-1; the table's D call TRBD2 went unverified against the DNA. TRBV21-1 is described as a pseudogene. This CDR3 region has 18 residues. The DNA for the CDR3 is TGTGCCAGCAGCATCTTGCTACAAACTAGCGGCTCCTACAATGAGCAGTTCTTC. Its protein product is CASSILLQTSGSYNEQFF.

The J gene is TRBJ1-5, the V gene TRBV7-8, with 8 bases fitting TRBD1. The CDR3 contains 16 residues. V lost 5 bases and J lost 0; bases outside the gene matches: 6. CDR1 and CDR2 (germline): SGHVS, FQNEAQ. DNA of the CDR3: TGTGCCAGCAGCCAAGTGACAGGGGTTAGCAATCAGCCCCAGCATTTT. It is translated as CASSQVTGVSNQPQHF.

V usage is TRBV5-5 and J usage is TRBJ2-3, with TRBD2 matching 12 bases. CDR1 is SGHKS and CDR2 is YYEKEE in the germline V gene (reference sequence). The CDR3 totals 17 residues. V dropped 2 bases and J dropped 0; count of bases not matched to a gene: 4. The CDR3 DNA sequence: TGTGCCAGCAGCTTCATTGGGACTAGCGGGAGCACAGATACGCAGTATTTT. Protein product: CASSFIGTSGSTDTQYF. Filled out from reference TRBV5-5 and TRBJ2-3, the complete variable domain reads DAGVTQSPTHLIKTRGQQVTLRCSPISGHKSVSWYQQVLGQGPQFIFQYYEKEERGRGNFPDRFSARQFPNYSSELNVNALLLGDSALYLCASSFIGTSGSTDTQYFGPGTRLTVL.

The gene calls are TRBV5-8 and TRBJ1-5; D is uncertain. This CDR3 has 16 residues. Germline V gives CDR1 SGHTS, CDR2 YDEGEE. Between the trimmed V and J ends, which lost 3 bases and 0 bases, there was a span of 13 bases. CDR3 nucleotide sequence: TGTGCCAGCAGCTCGGGAGGCAGTTATAGCAATCAGCCCCAGCATTTT. This encodes CASSSGGSYSNQPQHF.

The chain is built from TRBV7-3 and TRBJ2-3; 9 bases match TRBD2. The CDR3 spans 16 residues. Looked up from germline, CDR1 is SGHTA and CDR2 is FQGTGA. V trimming: 5 bases; J trimming: 4 bases; junction bases outside the gene matches: 10. CDR3 sequence (DNA): TGTGCCAGCAGCCCCTTAGCGGGAGAAGGGTCAGATACGCAGTATTTT. As protein: CASSPLAGEGSDTQYF.

This clone was counted between two and nine times. This rearrangement joins TRBV4-1 to TRBJ2-7, with TRBD2 matching 7 bases. Germline V lookup: CDR1 MGHRA, CDR2 YSYEKL. This CDR3 has 14 amino acids. Trimming took 1 base from V and 8 from J; bases not matched to a gene: 8. CDR3 region: CASSQAAGAVKQYF. The CDR3 bases are TGCGCCAGCAGCCAAGCTGCGGGAGCTGTGAAGCAGTACTTC.

The gene calls are TRBV15 and TRBJ2-7; 7 bases align to TRBD1. Losses at the gene ends were 4 bases for V and 0 bases for J; bases not matched to a gene: 3. Per the germline V gene, CDR1 is LNHNV and CDR2 is YYDKDF (reference sequence). The CDR3 runs to 14 residues. CDR3 amino acids: CATSIDRVSYEQYF. The CDR3 region has the DNA TGTGCCACCAGCATCGACAGGGTCTCCTACGAGCAGTACTTC.

This clone was seen only once. The chain uses TRBV5-5 and TRBJ1-3; D uncertain. Germline CDR1 is SGHKS and CDR2 is YYEKEE (reference sequence). Trimming cost V 6 bases and J 1 base, with 17 bases left between them. The CDR3 consists of 16 residues. CDR3: CASTLLDPGSGNTIYF. Here the CDR3 DNA reads TGTGCCAGCACCCTACTTGACCCGGGTTCTGGAAACACCATATATTTT.

The chain joins TRBV29-1 to TRBJ1-2; possibly TRBD1 for D (6 bases). This CDR3 comprises 13 residues. The V and J ends lost 4 bases and 4 bases respectively, with 13 bases between them. Germline V gene sequence: CDR1 SQVTM, CDR2 ANQGSEA. CDR3 in amino acids: CSVGGGSFYGYTF. The CDR3 DNA follows: TGCAGCGTTGGAGGGGGTTCGTTCTATGGCTACACCTTC.

The chain links TRBV28 to TRBJ2-1; 7 bases match TRBD1. The germline CDR1 and CDR2 sequences are MDHEN and SYDVKM. This CDR3 region has 15 residues. V lost 4 bases and J lost 6; bases outside the gene matches: 9. As DNA, the CDR3 is TGTGCCAGCAGTTGGACAGGCCAAGGCACCAATGAGCAGTTCTTC. Amino acid sequence: CASSWTGQGTNEQFF.

J is TRBJ2-5 and V is TRBV5-1, with D tentatively TRBD1 (5 bases). Germline V gene sequence: CDR1 SGHRS, CDR2 YFSETQ. The CDR3 loop spans 14 amino acids. Trimming cost V 6 bases and J 6 bases, with 18 bases left between them. For the CDR3, the DNA is TGCGCCAGCATAGCAGGGCCGGGTGGGAAGACCCAGTACTTC. Translated, it gives CASIAGPGGKTQYF.

This chain joins TRBV7-3 and TRBJ1-1; D gene ambiguous. The V gene's germline CDR1 is SGHTA and CDR2 FQGTGA. The CDR3 has 12 amino acids. V gave up 3 bases and J gave up 1 base, with 3 bases separating them. The CDR3 loop is CASSFGNTEAFF. The CDR3 DNA sequence: TGTGCCAGCAGCTTCGGGAACACTGAAGCTTTCTTT.

The chain recombines TRBV29-1 with TRBJ2-1; 10 bases line up with TRBD1. This CDR3 has 15 residues. From germline, CDR1 is SQVTM and CDR2 ANQGSEA. Trimming removed 6 bases from V and 3 bases from J; junction bases left unmatched: 8. This chain's CDR3 is CSVPRGTGDYNEQFF. CDR3 nucleotides: TGCAGCGTCCCCAGGGGGACAGGGGACTACAATGAGCAGTTCTTC.

This clone was seen a few times. The rearrangement links TRBV25-1 to TRBJ2-7, with D possibly matching TRBD1 (5 bases). The V gene lost 4 bases and the J gene lost 2 bases, with 6 bases spanning the gap. Germline V gene data show CDR1 as MGHDK and CDR2 as SYGVNS. This CDR3 has 12 residues. Here the CDR3 DNA reads TGTGCCAGCAGTGGACAGCCCTACGAGCAGTACTTC. Protein product: CASSGQPYEQYF.

The chain is built from TRBV6-6 and TRBJ2-7; D is ambiguous. CDR1 is MNHNY, CDR2 SVGAGI, per germline (reference sequence). Trimming cost V 6 bases and J 3 bases, with 9 bases left between them. The length of the CDR3 is 12 residues. CDR3 protein: CASSSFFYEQYF. CDR3 coding DNA: TGTGCCAGCAGCTCCTTTTTCTACGAGCAGTACTTC.

The genes are TRBV6-2 or TRBV6-3 and TRBJ2-2; D is possibly TRBD2 (5 bases). Trimming pared 2 bases from V and 3 bases from J, leaving 10 bases between. The CDR3 runs 15 residues. The V gene's germline CDR1 is MNHEY and CDR2 SVGEGT. The CDR3 loop reads CASSYGETDTGELFF. The CDR3 nucleotides read TGTGCCAGCAGTTACGGGGAGACTGACACCGGGGAGCTGTTTTTT.

The CDR3 reads CASSKGAPGNTIYF. CDR3 sequence (DNA): TGCGCCAGCAGTAAGGGGGCGCCCGGAAACACCATATATTTT. The V call is TRBV5-1, the J call TRBJ1-3; TRBD1 matches at 7 bases. The CDR3 consists of 14 residues. CDR1 is SGHRS, CDR2 YFSETQ, per germline. V dropped 5 bases and J dropped 4; count of bases not matched to a gene: 6.

The gene calls are TRBV7-2 and TRBJ2-5; D is ambiguous. The germline V gene has CDR1 SGHTA and CDR2 FQGNSA. The CDR3 is 16 residues long. V was shortened by 0 bases and J by 1 base, with 12 bases between the two germline ends. The CDR3 sequence: CASSLALAGSQETQYF. In DNA form, the CDR3 reads TGTGCCAGCAGCTTAGCGTTGGCAGGCAGCCAAGAGACCCAGTACTTC.